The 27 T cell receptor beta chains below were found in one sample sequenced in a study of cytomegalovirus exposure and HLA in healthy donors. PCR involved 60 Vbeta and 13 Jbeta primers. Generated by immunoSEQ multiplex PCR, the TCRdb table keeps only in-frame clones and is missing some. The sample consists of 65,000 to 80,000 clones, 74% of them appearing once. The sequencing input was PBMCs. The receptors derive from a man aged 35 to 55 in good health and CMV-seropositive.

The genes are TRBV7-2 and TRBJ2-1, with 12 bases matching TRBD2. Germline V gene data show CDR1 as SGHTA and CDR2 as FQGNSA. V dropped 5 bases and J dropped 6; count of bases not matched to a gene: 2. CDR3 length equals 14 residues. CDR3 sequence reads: CASSRLAGVNEQFF. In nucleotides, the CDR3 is TGTGCCAGCAGCAGACTAGCGGGAGTCAATGAGCAGTTCTTC.

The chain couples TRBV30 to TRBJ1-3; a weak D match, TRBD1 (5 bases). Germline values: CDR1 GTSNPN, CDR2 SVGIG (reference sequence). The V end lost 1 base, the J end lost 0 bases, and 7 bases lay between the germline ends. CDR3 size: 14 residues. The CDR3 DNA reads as TGTGCCTGGAGTGGGGGCATCTCTGGAAACACCATATATTTT. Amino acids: CAWSGGISGNTIYF.

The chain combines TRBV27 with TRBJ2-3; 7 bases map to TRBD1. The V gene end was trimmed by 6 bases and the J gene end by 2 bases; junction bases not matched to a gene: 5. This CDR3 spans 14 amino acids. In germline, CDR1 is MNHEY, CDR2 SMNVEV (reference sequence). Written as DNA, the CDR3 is TGTGCCAGCAGATCAGGGGGAGACACAGATACGCAGTATTTT. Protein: CASRSGGDTDTQYF.

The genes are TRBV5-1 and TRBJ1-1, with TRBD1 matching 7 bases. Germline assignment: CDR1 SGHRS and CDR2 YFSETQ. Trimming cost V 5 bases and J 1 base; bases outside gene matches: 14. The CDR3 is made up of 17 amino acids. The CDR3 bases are TGCGCCAGCAGTTCGCAGAACAGGGGCATATCGAACACTGAAGCTTTCTTT. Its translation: CASSSQNRGISNTEAFF.

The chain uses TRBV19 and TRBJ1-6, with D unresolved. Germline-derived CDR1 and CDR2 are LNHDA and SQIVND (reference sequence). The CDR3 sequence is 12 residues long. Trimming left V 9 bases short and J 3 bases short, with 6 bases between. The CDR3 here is CASRLYNSPLHF. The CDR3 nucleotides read TGTGCCAGCAGACTCTATAATTCACCCCTCCACTTT. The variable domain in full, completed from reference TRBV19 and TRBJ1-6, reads DGGITQSPKYLFRKEGQNVTLSCEQNLNHDAMYWYRQDPGQGLRLIYYSQIVNDFQKGDIAEGYSVSREKKESFPLTVTSAQKNPTAFYLCASRLYNSPLHFGNGTRLTVT.

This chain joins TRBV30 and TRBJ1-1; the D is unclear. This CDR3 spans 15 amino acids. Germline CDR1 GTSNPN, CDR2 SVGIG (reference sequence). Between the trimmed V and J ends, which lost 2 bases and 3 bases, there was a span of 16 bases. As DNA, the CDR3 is TGTGCCTGGAGTTTGGAGGGTGGATTCGACACTGAAGCTTTCTTT. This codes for CAWSLEGGFDTEAFF.

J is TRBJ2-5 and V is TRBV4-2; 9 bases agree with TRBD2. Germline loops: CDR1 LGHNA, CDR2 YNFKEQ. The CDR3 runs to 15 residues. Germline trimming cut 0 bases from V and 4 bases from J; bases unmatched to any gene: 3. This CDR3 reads CASSQENSGRETQYF. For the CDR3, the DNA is TGTGCCAGCAGCCAAGAGAATAGCGGGAGAGAGACCCAGTACTTC.

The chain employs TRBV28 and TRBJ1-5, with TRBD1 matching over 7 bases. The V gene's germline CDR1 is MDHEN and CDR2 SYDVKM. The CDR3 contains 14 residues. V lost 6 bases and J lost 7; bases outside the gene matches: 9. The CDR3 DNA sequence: TGTGCCAGCAGACCGACAGGGAATGGGCAGCCCCAGCATTTT. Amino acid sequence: CASRPTGNGQPQHF.

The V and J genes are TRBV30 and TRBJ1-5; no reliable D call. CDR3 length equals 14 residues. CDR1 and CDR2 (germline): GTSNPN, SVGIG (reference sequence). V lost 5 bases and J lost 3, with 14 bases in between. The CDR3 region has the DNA TGTGCCTGGGAAGAGGGCGGAAACAATCAGCCCCAGCATTTT. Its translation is CAWEEGGNNQPQHF.

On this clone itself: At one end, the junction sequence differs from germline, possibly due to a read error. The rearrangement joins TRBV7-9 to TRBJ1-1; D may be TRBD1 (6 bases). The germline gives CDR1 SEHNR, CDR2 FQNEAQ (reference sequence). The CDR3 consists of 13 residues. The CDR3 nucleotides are TGTTCCAGCAGCTTAGGGGGGGAACTTGAAGCTTTCTTT. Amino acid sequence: CSSSLGGELEAFF.

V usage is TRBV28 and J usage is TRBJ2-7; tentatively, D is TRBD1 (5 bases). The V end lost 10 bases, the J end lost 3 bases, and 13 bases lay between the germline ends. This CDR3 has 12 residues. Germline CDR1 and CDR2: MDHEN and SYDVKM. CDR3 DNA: TGTGCCATTGAAGGGGAACTCTACGAGCAGTACTTC. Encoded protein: CAIEGELYEQYF. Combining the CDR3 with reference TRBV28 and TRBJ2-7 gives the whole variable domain DVKVTQSSRYLVKRTGEKVFLECVQDMDHENMFWYRQDPGLGLRLIYFSYDVKMKEKGDIPEGYSVSREKKERFSLILESASTNQTSMYLCAIEGELYEQYFGPGTRLTVT.

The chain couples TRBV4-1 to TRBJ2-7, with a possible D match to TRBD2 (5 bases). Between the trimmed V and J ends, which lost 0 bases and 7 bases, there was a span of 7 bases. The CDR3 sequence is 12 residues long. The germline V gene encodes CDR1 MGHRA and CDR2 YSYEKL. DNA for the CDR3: TGCGCCAGCAGCCAAGAACGAGGGGAGCAGTACTTC. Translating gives CASSQERGEQYF.

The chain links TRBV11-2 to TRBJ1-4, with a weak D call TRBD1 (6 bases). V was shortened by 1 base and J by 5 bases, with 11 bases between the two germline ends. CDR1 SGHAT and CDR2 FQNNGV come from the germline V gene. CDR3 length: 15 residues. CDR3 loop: CASSLATGRNEKLFF. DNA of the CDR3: TGTGCCAGCAGCTTAGCCACAGGGCGGAATGAAAAACTGTTTTTT.

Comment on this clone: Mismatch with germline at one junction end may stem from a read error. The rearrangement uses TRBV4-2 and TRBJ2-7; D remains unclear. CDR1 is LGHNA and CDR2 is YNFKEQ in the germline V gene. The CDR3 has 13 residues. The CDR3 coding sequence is TGTGCCAGCAGCCAAGATGCGGCATCCGAGCGGTACTTC. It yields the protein CASSQDAASERYF.

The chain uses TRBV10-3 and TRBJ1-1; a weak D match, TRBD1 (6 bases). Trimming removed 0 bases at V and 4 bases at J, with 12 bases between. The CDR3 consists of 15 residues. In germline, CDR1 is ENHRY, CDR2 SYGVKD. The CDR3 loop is CAISESFQGSTEAFF. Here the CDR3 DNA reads TGTGCCATCAGTGAGTCGTTTCAGGGGAGCACTGAAGCTTTCTTT.

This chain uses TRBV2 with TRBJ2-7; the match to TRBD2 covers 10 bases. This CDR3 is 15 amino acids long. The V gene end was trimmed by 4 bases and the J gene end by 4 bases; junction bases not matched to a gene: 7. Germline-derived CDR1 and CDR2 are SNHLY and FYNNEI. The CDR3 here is CASSGSGGLFYEQYF. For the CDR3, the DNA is TGTGCCAGCAGTGGTAGCGGGGGGTTATTTTACGAGCAGTACTTC.

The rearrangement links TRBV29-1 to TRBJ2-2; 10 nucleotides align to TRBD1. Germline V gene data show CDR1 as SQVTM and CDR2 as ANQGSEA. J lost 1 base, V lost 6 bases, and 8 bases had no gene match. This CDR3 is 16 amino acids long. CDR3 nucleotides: TGCAGCGTCGGGAAAGGGACAGGGGTGAACACCGGGGAGCTGTTTTTT. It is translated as CSVGKGTGVNTGELFF.

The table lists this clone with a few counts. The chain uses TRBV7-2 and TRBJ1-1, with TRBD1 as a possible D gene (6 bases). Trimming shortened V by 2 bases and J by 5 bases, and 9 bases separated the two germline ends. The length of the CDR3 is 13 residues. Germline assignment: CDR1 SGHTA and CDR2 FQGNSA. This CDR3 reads CASSLQGWTEAFF. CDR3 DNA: TGTGCCAGCAGCTTACAGGGGTGGACTGAAGCTTTCTTT.

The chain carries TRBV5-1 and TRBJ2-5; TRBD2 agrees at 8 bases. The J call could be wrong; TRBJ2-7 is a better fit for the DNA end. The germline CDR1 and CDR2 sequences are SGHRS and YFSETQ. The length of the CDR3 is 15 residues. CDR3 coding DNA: TGCGCCAGCAGCTTGGCCAGCGGGAGAACCTACGAGCAGTACTTC. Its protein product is CASSLASGRTYEQYF.

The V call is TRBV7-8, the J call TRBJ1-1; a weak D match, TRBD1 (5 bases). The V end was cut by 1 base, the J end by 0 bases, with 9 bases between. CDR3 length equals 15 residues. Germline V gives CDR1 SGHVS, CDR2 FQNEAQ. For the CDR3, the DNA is TGTGCCAGCAGCTTAGTAACAGGTGTGAACACTGAAGCTTTCTTT. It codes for CASSLVTGVNTEAFF.

CDR3 in amino acids: CATPWRTGRRYEQYF. The CDR3 DNA is TGCGCCACCCCATGGCGCACAGGGAGAAGGTACGAGCAGTACTTC. V usage is TRBV4-1 and J usage is TRBJ2-7; a weak D match, TRBD1 (6 bases). The CDR3 consists of 15 residues. Looked up from germline, CDR1 is MGHRA and CDR2 is YSYEKL. With 10 bases removed from V and 4 bases from J, the gap between germline ends came to 23 bases.

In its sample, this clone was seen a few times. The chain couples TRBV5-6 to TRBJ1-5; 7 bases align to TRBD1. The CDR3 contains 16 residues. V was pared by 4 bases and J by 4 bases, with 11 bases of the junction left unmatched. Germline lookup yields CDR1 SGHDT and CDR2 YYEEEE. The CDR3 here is CASSPKSTGLNQPQHF. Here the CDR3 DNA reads TGTGCCAGCAGCCCCAAATCGACAGGGTTAAATCAGCCCCAGCATTTT.

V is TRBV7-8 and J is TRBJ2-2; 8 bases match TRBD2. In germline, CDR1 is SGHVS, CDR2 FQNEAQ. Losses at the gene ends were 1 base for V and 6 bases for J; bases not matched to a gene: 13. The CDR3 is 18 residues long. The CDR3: CASSLGVALAVESGELFF. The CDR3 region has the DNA TGTGCCAGCAGCTTAGGAGTAGCACTAGCGGTCGAGTCCGGGGAGCTGTTTTTT.

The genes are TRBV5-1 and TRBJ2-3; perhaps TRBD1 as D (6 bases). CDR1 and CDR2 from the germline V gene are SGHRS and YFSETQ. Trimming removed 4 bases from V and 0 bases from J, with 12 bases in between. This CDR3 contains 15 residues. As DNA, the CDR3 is TGCGCCAGCAGCCTACAGGGATATAGCACAGATACGCAGTATTTT. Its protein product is CASSLQGYSTDTQYF.

The CDR3 DNA sequence: TGTGCCAGCACAAACGGGGGGGACGCAGATACGCAGTATTTT. Its translation: CASTNGGDADTQYF. The chain uses TRBV6-5 and TRBJ2-3; 8 positions match TRBD2. This CDR3 has 14 residues. The junction had 7 bases not matched to a gene; V was cut back by 7 bases and J by 4 bases. From germline, CDR1 is MNHEY and CDR2 SVGAGI.

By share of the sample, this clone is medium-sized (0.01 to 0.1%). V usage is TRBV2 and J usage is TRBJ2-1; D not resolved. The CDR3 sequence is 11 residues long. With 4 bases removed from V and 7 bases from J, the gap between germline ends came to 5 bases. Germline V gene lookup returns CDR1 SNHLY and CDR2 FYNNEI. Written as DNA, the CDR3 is TGTGCCAGCAGTGGGCAGAATGAGCAGTTCTTC. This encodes CASSGQNEQFF. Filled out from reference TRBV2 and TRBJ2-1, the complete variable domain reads EPEVTQTPSHQVTQMGQEVILRCVPISNHLYFYWYRQILGQKVEFLVSFYNNEISEKSEIFDDQFSVERPDGSNFTLKIRSTKLEDSAMYFCASSGQNEQFFGPGTRLTVL.

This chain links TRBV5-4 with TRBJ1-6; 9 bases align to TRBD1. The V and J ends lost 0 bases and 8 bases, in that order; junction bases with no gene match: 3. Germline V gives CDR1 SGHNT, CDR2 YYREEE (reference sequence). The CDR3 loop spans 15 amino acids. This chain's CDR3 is CASSLGQGVDSPLHF. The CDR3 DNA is TGTGCCAGCAGCTTGGGACAGGGGGTTGATTCACCCCTCCACTTT.